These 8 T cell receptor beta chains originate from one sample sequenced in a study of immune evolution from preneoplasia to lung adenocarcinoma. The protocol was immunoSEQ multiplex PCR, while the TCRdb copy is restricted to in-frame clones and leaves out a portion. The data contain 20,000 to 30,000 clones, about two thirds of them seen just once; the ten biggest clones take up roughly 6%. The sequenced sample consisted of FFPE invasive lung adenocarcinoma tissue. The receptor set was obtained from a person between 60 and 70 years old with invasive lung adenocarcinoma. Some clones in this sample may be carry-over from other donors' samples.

In nucleotides, the CDR3 is TGTGCCAGCACCCGGTCTGGGGCTCCCGCTAGTAATGGCTACACCTTC. Its translation: CASTRSGAPASNGYTF. The rearrangement joins TRBV25-1 to TRBJ1-2; TRBD1 is a possible D gene (5 bases). Trimming pared 7 bases from V and 6 bases from J, leaving 24 bases between. Germline CDR1 is MGHDK and CDR2 is SYGVNS. The CDR3 has 16 amino acids.

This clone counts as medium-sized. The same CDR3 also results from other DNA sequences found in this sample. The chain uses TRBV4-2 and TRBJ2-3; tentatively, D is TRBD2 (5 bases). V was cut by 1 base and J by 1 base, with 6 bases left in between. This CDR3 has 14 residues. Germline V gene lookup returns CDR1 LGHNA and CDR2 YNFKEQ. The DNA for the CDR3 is TGTGCCAGCAGCCAAGGGCGGGGCACAGATACGCAGTATTTT. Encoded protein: CASSQGRGTDTQYF.

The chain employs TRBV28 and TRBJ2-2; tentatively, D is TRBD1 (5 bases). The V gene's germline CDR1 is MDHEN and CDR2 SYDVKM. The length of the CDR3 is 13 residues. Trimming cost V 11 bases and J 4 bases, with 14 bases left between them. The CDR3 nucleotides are TGTGCCGGCCGGACACGAACCACCGGGGAGCTGTTTTTT. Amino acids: CAGRTRTTGELFF.

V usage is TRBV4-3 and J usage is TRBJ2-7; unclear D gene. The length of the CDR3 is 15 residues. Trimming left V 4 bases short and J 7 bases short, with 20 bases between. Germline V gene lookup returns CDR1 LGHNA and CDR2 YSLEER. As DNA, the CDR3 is TGCGCCAGCAGCCGCGCCCCCCGACTCCAACAGGAGCAGTACTTC. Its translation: CASSRAPRLQQEQYF.

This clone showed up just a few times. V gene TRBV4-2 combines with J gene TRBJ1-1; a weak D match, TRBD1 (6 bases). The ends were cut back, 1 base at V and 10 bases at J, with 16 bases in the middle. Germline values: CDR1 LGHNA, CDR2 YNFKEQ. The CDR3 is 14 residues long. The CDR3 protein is CASSQAGTSNGAFF. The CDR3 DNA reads TGTGCCAGCAGCCAAGCCGGGACATCGAATGGAGCTTTCTTT.

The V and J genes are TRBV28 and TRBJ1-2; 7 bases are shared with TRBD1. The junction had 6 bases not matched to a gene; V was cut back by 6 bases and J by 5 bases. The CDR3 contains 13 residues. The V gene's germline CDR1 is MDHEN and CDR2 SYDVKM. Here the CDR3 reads CASRLRDRYGYTF. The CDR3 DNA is TGTGCCAGCAGGCTCCGGGACAGATATGGCTACACCTTC.

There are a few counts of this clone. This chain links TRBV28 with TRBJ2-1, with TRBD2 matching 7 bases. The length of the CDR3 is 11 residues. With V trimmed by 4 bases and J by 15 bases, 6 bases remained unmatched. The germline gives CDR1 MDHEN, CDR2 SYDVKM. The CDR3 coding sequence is TGTGCCAGCAGTTCAGCGGGATCATGGTTCTTC. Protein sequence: CASSSAGSWFF.

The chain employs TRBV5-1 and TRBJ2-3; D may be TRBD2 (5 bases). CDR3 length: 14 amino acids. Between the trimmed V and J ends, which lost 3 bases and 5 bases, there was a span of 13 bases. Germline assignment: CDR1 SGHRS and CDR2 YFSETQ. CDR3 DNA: TGCGCCAGCAGCTCGCGGGCCTTGCAAGATACGCAGTATTTT. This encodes CASSSRALQDTQYF.